Included here is one T cell receptor beta chain sequence, with context. No cognate antigen has been identified for it. Qualities for individual bases were not recorded, and no much larger clone is one base off. Library preparation employed 5' RACE. The sample was run on an Illumina HiSeq 2500. A second PCR of 7 to 11 cycles was run with a J-beta primer mix and a sample-barcoded 5' primer. A template-switch 5' adaptor carrying 12 random nucleotides introduced a unique molecular identifier onto each TCR beta cDNA molecule. Each sample yielded at least 2.5 million CDR3-containing paired-end reads. The Mint cDNA synthesis kit, primed by a TRBC-specific oligonucleotide, was used to synthesize first-strand cDNA from all RNA. Following uracil-DNA glycosylase treatment, all cDNA underwent a first 18-cycle PCR with the universal primers M1SS and BC2_uni_R. The original pipeline was this. Normalization of each sample was performed by random selection of 1 million high-quality reads, each carrying a distinct molecular identifier. Instead of being binned into consensus sequences, reads that shared molecular identifiers were thrown out. MiTCR, run with a Q25 quality threshold and the strictest error-elimination algorithm, handled CDR3 identification, clonotype clustering and error correction. A nonparametric unseen species model with Euler transformation was used to estimate lower-bound total TCR beta diversity. Through fastp at Q25 and MiXCR, TCRdb rebuilt clones from the public reads, retaining in-frame beta chains. Merged by CDR3 protein, the rows form single entries marked with the most common genes and DNA. The V and J calls here are based on TCRdb, not the publication. The sample has about 1,600,000 distinct CDR3 sequences on record, approximately 38% of them singletons. The top ten constitute approximately 7.9% of the sample.

Systemically healthy Caucasian individuals from Russia, 39 in total and aged roughly 6 to 95 years, were included as donors. Roughly 10 milliliters of peripheral blood were collected from each donor into EDTA-treated Vacutainer tubes. Ficoll-Paque density-gradient centrifugation was used to isolate PBMCs, with at least 6 million per sample. Trizol reagent was used to extract total RNA from the PBMCs, yielding at least 5 micrograms per sample. For every donor, flow cytometry on a PBMC aliquot measured the percentage of naive CD45RAhigh/CD27high T cells. CDR1 DFQATT and CDR2 SNEGSKA are derived from the germline V gene (reference sequence). Trimming removed 3 bases from V and 1 base from J, leaving 14 bases between the germline ends. The CDR3 has 15 amino acids, counting the end cysteine and phenylalanine. The only DNA kept is the CDR3, 45 bases in frame from the first base. The data are from a study of blood T cells in healthy people across ages (dated by TCRdb to 2014 to 2015). Notes on the research overall: In model experiments, roughly one uniquely barcoded TCR beta cDNA molecule per two T cells was captured by template switching. The study analyzed two additional independent replicas of 1 million unique cDNA reads from the same blood draw for two donors, one aged 18 to 30 and one aged 80 or older. Donors of different ages were randomly distributed across sequencing lanes to avoid experimental bias. The donors were split into four age groups: young (average 16 years), middle-aged (39), aged (roughly 68) and long-lived (about 74). To track age-related changes in TCR beta repertoire diversity, the study relied on deep sequencing normalized with unique cDNA molecular identifiers. Summary of the overall study and its limitations: Because the CMV infection status of the donors was unknown, age-related changes in expanded clonotypes may potentially have been confounded. Because profiling used bulk unsorted PBMCs, naive and antigen-experienced compartments could not be compared conclusively. As age increased, observed TCR beta diversity per million T cells dropped in a roughly linear way, and a significant reduction was already evident by age 40. Compared with the aged group, the long-lived group had more naive CD4+ T cells, fewer expanded clones and increased TCR diversity, a pattern suggesting age selection. Estimates of total diversity based on one million sequenced T cells were regarded as lower bounds and as underestimates. Observed TCR beta diversity correlated strongly with the percentage of naive T cells measured by flow cytometry.

The chain is made from TRBV20-1 and TRBJ2-3, with TRBD2 tentatively as D gene (7 bases match). The clonotype was recovered from a woman aged 18-29 years in good health. The sample was blood. The CDR3 here reads CSARRAGAGTDTQYF. The nucleotides are TGCAGTGCTAGGAGGGCGGGGGCAGGCACAGATACGCAGTATTTT.